The 7 T cell receptor beta chains below were found in one sample sequenced in a study of T cell changes during pregnancy in multiple sclerosis. Clones were sequenced by immunoSEQ multiplex PCR, and TCRdb holds only the in-frame ones, with some missing. The repertoire holds about 68,000 clones, with 91% as singletons. Sequenced here: peripheral blood, sampled in the second trimester of pregnancy. The source of these receptors is a female donor with multiple sclerosis, enrolled in a pregnancy study.

The chain carries TRBV7-2 and TRBJ2-1, with 8 bases fitting TRBD1. CDR3 length: 15 amino acids. Germline lookup yields CDR1 SGHTA and CDR2 FQGNSA. With V trimmed by 6 bases and J by 4 bases, 8 bases remained unmatched. CDR3: CASSLDRAEYNEQFF. Here the CDR3 DNA reads TGTGCCAGCAGTTTGGACAGGGCAGAGTACAATGAGCAGTTCTTC.

The V call is TRBV11-2, the J call TRBJ1-5; D possibly corresponds to TRBD1 (5 bases). With 0 bases removed from V and 4 bases from J, the gap between germline ends came to 10 bases. The CDR3 extends over 15 amino acids. CDR1 SGHAT and CDR2 FQNNGV come from the germline V gene. The CDR3 DNA reads TGTGCCAGCAGCTTAGATGCGGGGCGGAATCAGCCCCAGCATTTT. The encoded protein is CASSLDAGRNQPQHF. Full variable domain (missing parts from reference TRBV11-2 and TRBJ1-5): EAGVAQSPRYKIIEKRQSVAFWCNPISGHATLYWYQQILGQGPKLLIQFQNNGVVDDSQLPKDRFSAERLKGVDSTLKIQPAKLEDSAVYLCASSLDAGRNQPQHFGDGTRLSIL.

The rearrangement joins TRBV21-1 to TRBJ1-2; TRBD1, as called in the table, went unchecked against the DNA. TRBV21-1 is a pseudogene. The CDR3 loop spans 16 amino acids. The CDR3 is CASTYRGTGDSYGYTF. The CDR3 DNA reads as TGTGCCAGCACCTACCGCGGGACAGGGGACAGCTATGGCTACACCTTC.

This sequence joins TRBV7-2 and TRBJ1-5; D is unresolved. Trimming removed 6 bases at V and 4 bases at J, with 13 bases between. The CDR3 length is 14 residues. Germline lookup yields CDR1 SGHTA and CDR2 FQGNSA. DNA for the CDR3: TGTGCCAGCAGGCAGAGAGGGTTTAATCAGCCCCAGCATTTT. This codes for CASRQRGFNQPQHF.

J is TRBJ1-2 and V is TRBV28; TRBD1 aligns across 10 bases. The CDR3 is made up of 14 amino acids. The V gene's germline CDR1 is MDHEN and CDR2 SYDVKM. V lost 6 bases, J lost 7 bases, and 8 bases stayed unmatched. The CDR3 nucleotides are TGTGCCAGCAGACAGACAGGGGGCGATGGTGGCTACACCTTC. This encodes CASRQTGGDGGYTF.

The CDR3 DNA reads TGTGCCAGCAGCTCTCTAACCACGGGGGGGCGCGAAAACATTCAGTACTTC. Translating gives CASSSLTTGGRENIQYF. V is TRBV7-2 and J is TRBJ2-4, with 8 bases fitting TRBD2. The CDR3 contains 17 residues. The junction had 13 bases not matched to a gene; V was cut back by 4 bases and J by 5 bases. The V gene's germline CDR1 is SGHTA and CDR2 FQGNSA.

The V and J genes are TRBV4-3 and TRBJ1-2; TRBD1 matches 8 bases. This CDR3 is 13 amino acids long. In germline, CDR1 is LGHNA, CDR2 YSLEER. With 3 bases clipped from V and 9 bases from J, the junction kept 6 bases outside the gene matches. CDR3: CASSQTGVRSYTF. In nucleotides, the CDR3 is TGCGCCAGCAGCCAGACAGGGGTAAGGAGCTACACCTTC.